The TCR beta chain under discussion was sequenced for a study of cytomegalovirus exposure and HLA in healthy donors. Findings and limits, study-wide: A later analysis reportedly found fewer N-insertions in an Asian-associated ancestry cluster than the approximately 700-donor mean. Analysis was performed later, and it showed HLA-associated TCR beta chains to be more clonally expanded than equally common others. A later analysis linked a missense DCLRE1C variant to TCR beta V- and J-gene trimming.

The PCR made use of 60 Vbeta and 13 Jbeta primers. Per the original data handling: Among the unique TCR beta chains that a later analysis counted, around 82 million in all, about 12 million were shared. Sequenced by immunoSEQ multiplex PCR; TCRdb stores in-frame clones only, minus some. V and J calls and clone size are as listed in that table; D and trimming were resolved from the DNA. The profile covers around 76,000 clones, with about 79% appearing a single time and 1.5% to 2% taken by the ten largest. Concerning this clone itself: Its antigen is not identified. This sample also contains other DNA sequences that code for the same CDR3.

The CDR3 runs 17 residues. Germline lookup yields CDR1 SGHTA and CDR2 FQGTGA. V shed 5 bases, J shed 7 bases, and the junction held 9 bases outside the gene matches. The sequence was obtained from a man aged 35 to 55 in good health and CMV-seronegative. The gene calls are TRBV7-3 and TRBJ2-2, with TRBD2 matching 14 bases. Sequencing was done on a sample of PBMCs. The CDR3 region has the DNA TGTGCCAGCAGCCCGAGCGGGACTAGCGGGAGTAGCGGGGAGCTGTTTTTT. Amino acid sequence: CASSPSGTSGSSGELFF.